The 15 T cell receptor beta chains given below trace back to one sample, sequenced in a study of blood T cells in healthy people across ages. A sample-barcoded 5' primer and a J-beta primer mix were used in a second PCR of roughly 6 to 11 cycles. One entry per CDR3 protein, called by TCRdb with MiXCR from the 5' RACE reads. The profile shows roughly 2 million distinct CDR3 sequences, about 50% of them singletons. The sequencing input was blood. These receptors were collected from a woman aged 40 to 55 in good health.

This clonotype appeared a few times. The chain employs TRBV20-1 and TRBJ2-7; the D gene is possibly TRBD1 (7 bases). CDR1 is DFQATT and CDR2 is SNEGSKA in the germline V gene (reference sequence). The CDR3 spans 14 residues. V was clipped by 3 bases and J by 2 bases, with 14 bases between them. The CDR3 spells CSASPRGDPYEQYF. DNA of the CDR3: TGCAGTGCTAGCCCCAGGGGGGACCCCTACGAGCAGTACTTC.

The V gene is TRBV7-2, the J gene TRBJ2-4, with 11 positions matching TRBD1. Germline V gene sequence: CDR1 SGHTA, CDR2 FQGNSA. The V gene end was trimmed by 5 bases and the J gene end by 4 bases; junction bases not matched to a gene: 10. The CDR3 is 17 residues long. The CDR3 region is CASSDNYRDRGKNIQYF. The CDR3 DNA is TGTGCCAGCAGCGATAACTACCGGGACAGGGGGAAAAACATTCAGTACTTC.

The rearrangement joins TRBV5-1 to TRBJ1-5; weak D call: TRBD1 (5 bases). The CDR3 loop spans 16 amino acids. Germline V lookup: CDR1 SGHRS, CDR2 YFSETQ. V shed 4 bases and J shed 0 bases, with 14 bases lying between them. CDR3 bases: TGCGCCAGCAGCCCCGACGGGGGAGATAGCAATCAGCCCCAGCATTTT. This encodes CASSPDGGDSNQPQHF.

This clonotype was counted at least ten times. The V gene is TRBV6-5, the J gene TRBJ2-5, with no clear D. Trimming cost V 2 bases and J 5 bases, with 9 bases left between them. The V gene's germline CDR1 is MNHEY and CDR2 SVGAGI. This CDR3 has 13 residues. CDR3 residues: CASSYGPLETQYF. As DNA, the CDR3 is TGTGCCAGCAGTTACGGGCCTCTCGAGACCCAGTACTTC.

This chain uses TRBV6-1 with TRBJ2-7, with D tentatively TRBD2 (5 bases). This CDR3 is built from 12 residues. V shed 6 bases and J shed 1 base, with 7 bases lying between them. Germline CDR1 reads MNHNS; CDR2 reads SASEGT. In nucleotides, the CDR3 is TGTGCCAGCAGGGACTGGTCCTACGAGCAGTACTTC. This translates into CASRDWSYEQYF.

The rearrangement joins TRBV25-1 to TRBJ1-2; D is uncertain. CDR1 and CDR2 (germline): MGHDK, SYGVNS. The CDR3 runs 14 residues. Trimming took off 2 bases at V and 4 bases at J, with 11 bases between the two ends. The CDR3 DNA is TGTGCCAGCAGTGAACCCGGGGTGGTCTATGGCTACACCTTC. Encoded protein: CASSEPGVVYGYTF.

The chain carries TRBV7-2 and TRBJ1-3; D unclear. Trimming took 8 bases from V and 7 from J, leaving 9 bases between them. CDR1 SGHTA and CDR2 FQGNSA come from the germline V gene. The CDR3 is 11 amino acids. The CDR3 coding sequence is TGTGCCAGCTGTTTTGGGAACACCATATATTTT. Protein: CASCFGNTIYF.

This CDR3 reads CASSFKSAWSPLHF. DNA of the CDR3: TGCGCCAGCAGCTTCAAGTCCGCATGGTCACCCCTCCACTTT. J is TRBJ1-6 and V is TRBV5-1, with no clear D. V lost 2 bases and J lost 10, with 13 bases in between. The CDR3 consists of 14 residues. The germline gives CDR1 SGHRS, CDR2 YFSETQ.

DNA for the CDR3: TGCAGTGCTAGACCCCAGGTGGGGGCCGTTCAGCCCCAGCATTTT. Encoded protein: CSARPQVGAVQPQHF. V is TRBV20-1 and J is TRBJ1-5; possible D gene TRBD1, 6 bases. Germline V gives CDR1 DFQATT, CDR2 SNEGSKA (reference sequence). The CDR3 runs to 15 residues. V was clipped by 2 bases and J by 6 bases, with 17 bases between them.

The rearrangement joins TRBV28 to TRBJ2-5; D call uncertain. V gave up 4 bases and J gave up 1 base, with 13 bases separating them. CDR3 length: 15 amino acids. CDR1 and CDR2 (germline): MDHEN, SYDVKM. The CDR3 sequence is CASSSLLGVQETQYF. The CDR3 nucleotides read TGTGCCAGCAGTTCTCTACTGGGCGTCCAAGAGACCCAGTACTTC.

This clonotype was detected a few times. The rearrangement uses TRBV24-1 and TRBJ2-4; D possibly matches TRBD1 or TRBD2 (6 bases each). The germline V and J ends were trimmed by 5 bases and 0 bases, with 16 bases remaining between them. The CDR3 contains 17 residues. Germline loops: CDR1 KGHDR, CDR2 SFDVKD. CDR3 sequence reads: CATSASTGGIAKNIQYF. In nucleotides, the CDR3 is TGTGCCACCAGTGCCTCGACAGGAGGGATAGCCAAAAACATTCAGTACTTC.

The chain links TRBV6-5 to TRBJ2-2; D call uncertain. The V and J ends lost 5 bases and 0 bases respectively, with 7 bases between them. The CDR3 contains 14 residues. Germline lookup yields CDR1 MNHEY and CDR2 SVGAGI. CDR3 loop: CASSHPTNTGELFF. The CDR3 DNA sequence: TGTGCCAGCAGTCACCCGACGAACACCGGGGAGCTGTTTTTT.

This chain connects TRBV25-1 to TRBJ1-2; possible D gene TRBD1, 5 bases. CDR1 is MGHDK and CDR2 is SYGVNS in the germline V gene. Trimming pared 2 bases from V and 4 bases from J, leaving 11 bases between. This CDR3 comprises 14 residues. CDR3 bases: TGTGCCAGCAGTGAACCGACAGCAAGCTATGGCTACACCTTC. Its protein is CASSEPTASYGYTF.

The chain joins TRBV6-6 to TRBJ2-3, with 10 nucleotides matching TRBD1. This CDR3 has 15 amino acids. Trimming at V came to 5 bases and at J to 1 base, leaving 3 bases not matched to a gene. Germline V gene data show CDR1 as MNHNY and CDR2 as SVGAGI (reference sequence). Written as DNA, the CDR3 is TGTGCCAGCAGTCGACAGGGGGCTGGCACAGATACGCAGTATTTT. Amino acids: CASSRQGAGTDTQYF.

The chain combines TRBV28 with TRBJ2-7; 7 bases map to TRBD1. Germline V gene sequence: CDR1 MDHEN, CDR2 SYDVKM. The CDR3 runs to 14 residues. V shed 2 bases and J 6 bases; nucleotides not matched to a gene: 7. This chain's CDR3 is CASSLPGQALEQYF. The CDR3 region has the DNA TGTGCCAGCAGTTTACCCGGACAGGCCCTCGAGCAGTACTTC.